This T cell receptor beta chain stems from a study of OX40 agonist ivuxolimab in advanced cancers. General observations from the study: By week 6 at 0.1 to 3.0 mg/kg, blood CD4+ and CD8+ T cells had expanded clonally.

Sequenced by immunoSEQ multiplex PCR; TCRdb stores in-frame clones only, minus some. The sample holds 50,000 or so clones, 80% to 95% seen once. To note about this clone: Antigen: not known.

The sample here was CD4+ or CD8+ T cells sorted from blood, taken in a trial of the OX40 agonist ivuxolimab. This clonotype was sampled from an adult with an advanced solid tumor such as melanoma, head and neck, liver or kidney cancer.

The CDR3 bases are TGTGCCAGTAGACCCAGGGGCGACGGCTCCTACGAGCAGTACTTC. Translated, it gives CASRPRGDGSYEQYF. The chain combines TRBV19 with TRBJ2-7; TRBD1 might be the D (6 bases). Germline CDR1 is LNHDA and CDR2 is SQIVND (reference sequence). V lost 6 bases and J lost 0, with 15 bases in between. The CDR3 is made up of 15 amino acids.